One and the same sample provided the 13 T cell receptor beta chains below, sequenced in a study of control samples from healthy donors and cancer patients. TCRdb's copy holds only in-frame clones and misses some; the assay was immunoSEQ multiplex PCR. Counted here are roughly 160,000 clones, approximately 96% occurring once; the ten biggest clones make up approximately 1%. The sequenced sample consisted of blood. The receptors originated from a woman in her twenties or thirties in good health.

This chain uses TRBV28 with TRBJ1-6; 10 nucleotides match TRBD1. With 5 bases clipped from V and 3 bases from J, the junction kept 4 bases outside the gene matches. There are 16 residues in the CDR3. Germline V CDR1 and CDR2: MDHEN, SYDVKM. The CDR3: CASSTGQGNYNSPLHF. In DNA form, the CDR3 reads TGTGCCAGCAGTACGGGACAGGGGAACTATAATTCACCCCTCCACTTT.

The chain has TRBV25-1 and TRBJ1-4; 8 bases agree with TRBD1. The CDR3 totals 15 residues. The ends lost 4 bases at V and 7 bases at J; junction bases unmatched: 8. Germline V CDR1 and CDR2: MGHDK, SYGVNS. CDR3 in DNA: TGTGCCAGCAGTGGGGTTCAGGACAGGGTTGAAAAACTGTTTTTT. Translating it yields CASSGVQDRVEKLFF.

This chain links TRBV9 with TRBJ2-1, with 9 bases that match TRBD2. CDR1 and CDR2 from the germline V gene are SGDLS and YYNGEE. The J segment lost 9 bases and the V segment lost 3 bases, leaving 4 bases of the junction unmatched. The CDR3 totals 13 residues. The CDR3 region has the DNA TGTGCCAGCAGCGGCGGGAGGGCCGCTGAGCAGTTCTTC. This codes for CASSGGRAAEQFF.

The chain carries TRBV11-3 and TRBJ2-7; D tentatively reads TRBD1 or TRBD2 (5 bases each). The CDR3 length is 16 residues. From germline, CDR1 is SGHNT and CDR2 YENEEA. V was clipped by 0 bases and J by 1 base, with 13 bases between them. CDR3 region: CASSLDHRDGSYEQYF. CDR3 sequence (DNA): TGTGCCAGCAGCTTAGACCACCGGGACGGGTCCTACGAGCAGTACTTC.

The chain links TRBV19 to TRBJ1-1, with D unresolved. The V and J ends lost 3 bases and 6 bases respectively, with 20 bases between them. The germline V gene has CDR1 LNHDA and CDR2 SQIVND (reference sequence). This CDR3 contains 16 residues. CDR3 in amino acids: CASSMSGRRVFSEAFF. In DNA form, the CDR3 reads TGTGCCAGTAGTATGTCGGGCAGACGGGTGTTCTCTGAAGCTTTCTTT.

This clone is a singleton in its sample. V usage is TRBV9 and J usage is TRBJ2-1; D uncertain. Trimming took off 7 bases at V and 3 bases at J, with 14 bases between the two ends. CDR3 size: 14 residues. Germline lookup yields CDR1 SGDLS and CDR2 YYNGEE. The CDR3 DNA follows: TGTGCCAGCTCTCTATCCGAGATCTACAATGAGCAGTTCTTC. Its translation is CASSLSEIYNEQFF.

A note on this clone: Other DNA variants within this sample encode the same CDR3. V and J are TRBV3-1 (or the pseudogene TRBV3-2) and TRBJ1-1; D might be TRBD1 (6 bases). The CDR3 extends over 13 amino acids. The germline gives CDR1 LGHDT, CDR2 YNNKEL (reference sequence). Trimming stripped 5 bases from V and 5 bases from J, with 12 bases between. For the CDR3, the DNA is TGTGCCAGCAGCTTAGGGGGAGGAACTGAAGCTTTCTTT. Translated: CASSLGGGTEAFF.

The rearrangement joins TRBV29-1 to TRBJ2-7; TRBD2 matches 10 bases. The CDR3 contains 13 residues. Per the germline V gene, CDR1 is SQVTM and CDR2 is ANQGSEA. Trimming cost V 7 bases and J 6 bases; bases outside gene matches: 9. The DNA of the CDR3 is TGCAGCGCAAGGGGTGCTAGCGGGAGCGAGCAGTACTTC. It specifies CSARGASGSEQYF.

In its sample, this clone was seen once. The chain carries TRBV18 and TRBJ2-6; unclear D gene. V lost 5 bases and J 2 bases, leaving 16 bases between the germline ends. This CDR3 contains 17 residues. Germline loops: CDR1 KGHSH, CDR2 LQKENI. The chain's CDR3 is CASSVTSTAPGANVLTF. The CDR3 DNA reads TGTGCCAGCTCAGTCACTTCGACGGCCCCTGGGGCCAACGTCCTGACTTTC.

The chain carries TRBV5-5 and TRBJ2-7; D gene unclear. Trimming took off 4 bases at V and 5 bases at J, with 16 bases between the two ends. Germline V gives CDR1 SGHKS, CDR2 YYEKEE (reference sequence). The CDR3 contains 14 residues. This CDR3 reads CASSLTGLGNEQYF. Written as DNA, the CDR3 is TGTGCCAGCAGCCTGACCGGCCTGGGGAACGAGCAGTACTTC.

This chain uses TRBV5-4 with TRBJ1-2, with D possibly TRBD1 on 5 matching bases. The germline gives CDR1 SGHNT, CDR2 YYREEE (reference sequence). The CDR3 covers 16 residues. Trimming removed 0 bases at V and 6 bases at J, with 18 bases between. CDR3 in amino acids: CASSLVVGQGENGYTF. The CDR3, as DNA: TGTGCCAGCAGCTTGGTGGTCGGGCAGGGAGAAAATGGCTACACCTTC.

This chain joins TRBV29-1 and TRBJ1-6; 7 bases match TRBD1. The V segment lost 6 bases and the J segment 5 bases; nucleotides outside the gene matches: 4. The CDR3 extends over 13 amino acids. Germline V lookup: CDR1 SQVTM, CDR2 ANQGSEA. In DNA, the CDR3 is TGCAGCGTAGAGGGGACAGATAATTCACCCCTCCACTTT. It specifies CSVEGTDNSPLHF.

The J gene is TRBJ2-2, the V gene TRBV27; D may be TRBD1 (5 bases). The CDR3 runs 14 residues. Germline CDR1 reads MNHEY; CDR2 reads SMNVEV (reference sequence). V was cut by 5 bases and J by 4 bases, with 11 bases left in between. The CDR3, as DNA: TGTGCCAGCAGTCCCACCCAGGGCACCGGGGAGCTGTTTTTT. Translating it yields CASSPTQGTGELFF.